This is a list of T cell receptor beta chains from one sample in a study of identical twins. TCRdb reanalysed the 5' RACE reads using MiXCR and keeps one entry per CDR3 protein. The profile shows a few hundred thousand distinct CDR3 sequences, about 13% of them singletons. These data also formed part of another study, on yellow fever vaccine responses in identical twins.

What was sequenced was memory (CD45RO+) T cells sorted from blood. Source of these receptors: a woman aged 18-29 years in good health. CDR3s include the opening cysteine and the closing phenylalanine or tryptophan. The D gene is left open where the match is weak. Clone size is not always given. Where it is, it says once, few, many or a class for expanded clones.

D gene	V gene	J gene	clone size	CDR3 protein	CDR3 DNA
-	TRBV6-4	TRBJ2-1	-	CASSELGGAYNEQFF	TGTGCCAGCAGTGAATTAGGGGGGGCCTACAATGAGCAGTTCTTC
-	TRBV7-2	TRBJ2-7	few	CASSLGVGAYEQYF	TGTGCCAGCAGCTTAGGTGTCGGGGCCTACGAGCAGTACTTC
TRBD2	TRBV6-1	TRBJ2-7	few	CASLINRAGDSEQYF	TGTGCCAGCCTAATTAATAGGGCGGGAGACAGCGAGCAGTACTTC
-	TRBV7-2	TRBJ2-7	-	CASSNTGGTYEQYF	TGTGCCAGCAGCAACACAGGAGGAACCTACGAGCAGTACTTC
-	TRBV29-1	TRBJ2-3	-	CSVLGGAGADTQYF	TGCAGCGTTTTAGGGGGGGCAGGGGCAGATACGCAGTATTTT
-	TRBV4-2	TRBJ2-5	few	CASSQDRGEETQYF	TGTGCCAGCAGCCAAGATCGCGGGGAAGAGACCCAGTACTTC
TRBD2	TRBV24-1	TRBJ2-5	-	CATSDSGLAGEETQYF	TGTGCCACCAGTGATTCTGGGCTAGCGGGAGAAGAGACCCAGTACTTC
-	TRBV5-1	TRBJ2-7	-	CASSLRRGGAYEQYF	TGCGCCAGCAGCTTGAGGAGGGGGGGGGCCTACGAGCAGTACTTC
-	TRBV6-5	TRBJ2-7	-	CASKDGAYEQYF	TGTGCCAGCAAGGACGGAGCCTACGAGCAGTACTTC
-	TRBV9	TRBJ2-5	few	CASSDSWVGETQYF	TGTGCCAGCAGTGACAGCTGGGTTGGCGAGACCCAGTACTTC
-	TRBV28	TRBJ2-2	-	CASRKWGSTGELFF	TGTGCCAGCAGAAAATGGGGGAGTACCGGGGAGCTGTTTTTT
TRBD2	TRBV6-2/TRBV6-3	TRBJ2-2	many	CASSLTASGGRNTGELFF	TGTGCCAGCAGTCTCACGGCTAGCGGGGGAAGGAACACCGGGGAGCTGTTTTTT
-	TRBV3-1	TRBJ2-2	few	CASSRRMGNTGELFF	TGTGCCAGCAGCCGTCGCATGGGGAACACCGGGGAGCTGTTTTTT
TRBD2	TRBV2	TRBJ2-7	-	CASSDREGSSYEQYF	TGTGCCAGCAGTGATAGGGAGGGAAGCTCCTACGAGCAGTACTTC
-	TRBV12-3/TRBV12-4	TRBJ2-5	few	CASSLDPGQETQYF	TGTGCCAGCAGTTTAGATCCGGGGCAAGAGACCCAGTACTTC
-	TRBV12-5	TRBJ2-3	-	CASGPGLEADTQYF	TGTGCTAGTGGCCCGGGACTGGAGGCAGATACGCAGTATTTT
TRBD1	TRBV25-1	TRBJ1-6	-	CASSGRDSLYNSPLHF	TGTGCCAGCAGTGGAAGGGACAGCCTCTATAATTCACCCCTCCACTTT
TRBD1	TRBV7-6	TRBJ2-1	-	CASRPWDSSGSYNEQFF	TGTGCCAGCAGACCCTGGGACAGCTCCGGCTCCTACAATGAGCAGTTCTTC
-	TRBV20-1	TRBJ1-5	-	CSARTGARGNQPQHF	TGCAGTGCTAGGACTGGGGCCCGTGGGAATCAGCCCCAGCATTTT
-	TRBV7-2	TRBJ1-4	few	CASSLRRATNEKLFF	TGTGCCAGCAGCCTCCGCAGGGCCACTAATGAAAAACTGTTTTTT
-	TRBV7-2	TRBJ2-3	few	CASSLDFGGSTDTQYF	TGTGCCAGCAGCTTAGATTTCGGCGGGAGCACAGATACGCAGTATTTT
-	TRBV27	TRBJ2-5	-	CASSFYEGETQYF	TGTGCCAGCAGTTTTTACGAGGGGGAGACCCAGTACTTC
-	TRBV2	TRBJ2-3	-	CASSASDTQYF	TGTGCCAGCAGTGCATCAGATACGCAGTATTTT
TRBD2	TRBV28	TRBJ2-7	-	CASSVAREVEQYF	TGTGCCAGCAGCGTCGCGCGGGAGGTCGAGCAGTACTTC
TRBD2	TRBV5-1	TRBJ2-1	few	CASSLSRLAGSEQFF	TGCGCCAGCAGCTTGTCGAGACTAGCAGGAAGTGAGCAGTTCTTC
TRBD2	TRBV27	TRBJ2-1	-	CASSFRLAGYNEQFF	TGTGCCAGCAGTTTCCGACTAGCGGGATACAATGAGCAGTTCTTC
TRBD2	TRBV6-1	TRBJ2-5	few	CAIGTSGSLRETQYF	TGTGCCATCGGGACTAGCGGGAGTCTCAGGGAGACCCAGTACTTC
-	TRBV29-1	TRBJ2-7	many	CSVEEETYEQYF	TGCAGCGTTGAGGAGGAAACCTACGAGCAGTACTTC
-	TRBV6-5	TRBJ1-1	few	CASSYTSTTVNTEAFF	TGTGCCAGCAGTTACACATCGACGACAGTTAACACTGAAGCTTTCTTT
-	TRBV19	TRBJ1-1	few	CASSMIAENTEAFF	TGTGCCAGTAGTATGATTGCAGAGAACACTGAAGCTTTCTTT
-	TRBV20-1	TRBJ1-2	few	CSAATGVNGYTF	TGCAGTGCTGCGACGGGGGTGAATGGCTACACCTTC
TRBD2	TRBV5-1	TRBJ2-2	few	CASSLAAGGSGELFF	TGCGCCAGCAGCTTGGCCGCGGGAGGATCGGGGGAGCTGTTTTTT
-	TRBV28	TRBJ1-5	many	CASTAKGGSNQPQHF	TGTGCCAGCACTGCGAAGGGGGGATCGAATCAGCCCCAGCATTTT